This is a list of T cell receptor beta chains from one sample in a study of blood T cell repertoires in COVID-19. Assay used: immunoSEQ multiplex PCR; TCRdb lists only in-frame clones, some missing. The repertoire holds some 120,000 clones, with approximately 71% as singletons. The specimen was peripheral blood. These receptors all stem from a woman in her seventies with acute or convalescent COVID-19. The conserved cysteine and the conserved F or W are not part of the CDR3 here. Each record gives: V gene, J gene, CDR3 protein.

TRBV5-1	TRBJ2-7	ASSPGGGTYEQY
TRBV7-9	TRBJ2-1	ATPSGPYNEQF
TRBV2	TRBJ2-7	ASSVSAGGAYEQY
TRBV3-1/TRBV3-2	TRBJ2-7	ASSQAVGSYYEQY
TRBV7-2	TRBJ1-5	ASSQNSNQPQH
TRBV6-5	TRBJ1-5	ASSSRGLNQPQH
TRBV7-9	TRBJ2-2	ASSLAESGGELF
TRBV11-2	TRBJ2-5	ASGPGLAGLETQY
TRBV4-3	TRBJ2-7	ASSQEVGSGAVEQY
TRBV5-1	TRBJ2-3	ASSSGQTNTDTQY
TRBV19	TRBJ2-5	ASSTRRPGLAGQETQY
TRBV29-1	TRBJ2-2	SGRTGGTGELF
TRBV6-2/TRBV6-3	TRBJ1-5	ASSFWQGNQPQH
TRBV10-3	TRBJ1-2	AIRREAYGYT
TRBV24-1	TRBJ2-3	ATSDLGQGDGTDTQY
TRBV5-1	TRBJ2-3	ASSSDRGTDTQY
TRBV3-1/TRBV3-2	TRBJ1-2	ASSPKENYGYT